The clone carrying this T cell receptor beta chain was found once. Its specificity is unknown. The sample belongs to a study of T cell responses to AZD1222 COVID-19 vaccine. V was trimmed by 8 bases and J by 1 base, leaving 14 bases between them. Per germline, CDR1 KGHSH and CDR2 LQKENI. CDR3 size: 15 residues. Repertoires were generated with immunoSEQ multiplex PCR, while TCRdb's copy carries only in-frame clones and drops some. This table has 85,000 to 100,000 clones, approximately 90% appearing once. Study findings and constraints: Dominant at 160-218 and 743-854, vaccine-associated CD4 TCRs also spanned spike.

This TCR came from an adult in good health. The sequencing used peripheral blood, collected on day 0 of AZD1222 vaccination. The gene calls are TRBV18 and TRBJ2-2; weak D call: TRBD2 (7 bases). The CDR3 nucleotides read TGTGCCAGCCCCCGAGGGGGGGAGAACACCGGGGAGCTGTTTTTT. Its translation: CASPRGGENTGELFF.